This T cell receptor (beta chain) was identified during a study of CD8+ T cells in alopecia areata. Study-wide background: Among treated patients, oral tofacitinib was administered at 5 to 10 mg twice daily. Overall study findings and caveats: Lesional scalp displayed greater clonality than normal scalp, most notably in alopecia totalis/universalis. Normal skin's resident alphabeta T cells are sequenced alongside lesional scalp T cells.

This CDR3 is built from 14 residues. The germline V gene encodes CDR1 SGHNT and CDR2 YYREEE (reference sequence). Extracted RNA was reverse transcribed into cDNA, the sequencing template. Assay used: immunoSEQ multiplex PCR; TCRdb lists only in-frame clones, some missing. The table has about 210,000 clones, 43% seen once. Indicated treatment: oral pan-JAK inhibitor, 5-10 mg twice daily. PBMCs provided sorted CD4+ and CD8+ T cells. Comments on this clone: The antigen is undetermined. Mismatch with germline at one junction end may stem from a read error.

J is TRBJ1-2 and V is TRBV5-4; TRBD1 is a possible D gene (6 bases). The source was CD4+ T cells sorted from blood, collected at approximately week 39, from a patient treated with tofacitinib. The origin of this receptor is a human donor with alopecia areata. CDR3 protein: CVSSARGAYYGYTF. The CDR3, as DNA: TGTGTCAGCAGTGCCCGGGGGGCCTACTATGGCTACACCTTC. The full variable domain, rest sourced from reference TRBV5-4 and TRBJ1-2, is ETGVTQSPTHLIKTRGQQVTLRCSSQSGHNTVSWYQQALGQGPQFIFQYYREEENGRGNFPPRFSGLQFPNYSSELNVNALELDDSALYLCVSSARGAYYGYTFGSGTRLTVV.